These 20 T cell receptor beta chains share one sample of origin, sequenced in a study of blood T cell repertoires in COVID-19 (dated by TCRdb to the early 2020s). Libraries came from the immunoSEQ multiplex PCR assay. Entries here come from immuneACCESS through TCRdb and include only in-frame sequences with V and J called. Some clones fail to appear in such tables; in the studies checked, an unresolved V gene covers under half of the shortfall, and the cause of the remainder is unknown. Within this sample are 250,000 to 350,000 clones, with 90% of them counted one time only. Roughly 1.5% of the sample comes from the top ten. Sequencing used PBMCs or T cells enriched from blood (not recorded which). These receptor sequences come from a woman aged 18 to 35 with acute COVID-19.

The chain recombines TRBV24-1 with TRBJ2-3; D might be TRBD1 (7 bases). The CDR3 extends over 13 amino acids. Trimming cost V 9 bases and J 5 bases, with 14 bases left between them. Germline CDR1 is KGHDR and CDR2 is SFDVKD. The CDR3 DNA is TGTGCCACCTCTGGGACAGCGGGAGATACGCAGTATTTT. It is translated as CATSGTAGDTQYF.

The chain uses TRBV19 and TRBJ1-5; 7 positions agree with TRBD1. Unmatched junction bases numbered 16, after V lost 7 bases and J lost 4 bases. Germline V lookup: CDR1 LNHDA, CDR2 SQIVND (reference sequence). The CDR3 is 17 amino acids. In nucleotides, the CDR3 is TGTGCCAGTATCGAGGGGCGCCGACAGGGTGGGAATCAGCCCCAGCATTTT. Translating it yields CASIEGRRQGGNQPQHF. The full variable domain, rest sourced from reference TRBV19 and TRBJ1-5, is DGGITQSPKYLFRKEGQNVTLSCEQNLNHDAMYWYRQDPGQGLRLIYYSQIVNDFQKGDIAEGYSVSREKKESFPLTVTSAQKNPTAFYLCASIEGRRQGGNQPQHFGDGTRLSIL.

This clone appeared a few times. The chain uses TRBV6-2 or TRBV6-3 and TRBJ2-1, with a possible D match to TRBD2 (7 bases). The CDR3 runs to 15 residues. Germline CDR1 reads MNHEY; CDR2 reads SVGEGT. With 5 bases removed from V and 5 bases from J, the gap between germline ends came to 16 bases. The CDR3 loop is CASSPITGRDNEQFF. The CDR3 DNA sequence: TGTGCCAGCAGTCCGATTACAGGGAGGGACAATGAGCAGTTCTTC.

CDR3 bases: TGTGCTAGTGGTTTGATTGGACAGGGCGTTCGTACAGATACGCAGTATTTT. It is translated as CASGLIGQGVRTDTQYF. V gene TRBV12-5 combines with J gene TRBJ2-3, with 8 nucleotides matching TRBD1. Trimming cost V 2 bases and J 3 bases; bases outside gene matches: 10. Germline-derived CDR1 and CDR2 are LGHNT and FRNRAP. The CDR3 consists of 17 residues.

About this clone: Other DNA sequences in this sample translate to the same CDR3. The V and J genes are TRBV4-3 and TRBJ2-1, with D perhaps matching TRBD1 (6 bases). Germline CDR1 LGHNA, CDR2 YSLEER. Trimming removed 1 base at V and 3 bases at J, with 10 bases between. CDR3 length: 15 residues. The CDR3 nucleotides are TGCGCCAGCAGCCAAGGTACAGGGCTCTACAATGAGCAGTTCTTC. It translates to CASSQGTGLYNEQFF.

The gene calls are TRBV14 and TRBJ2-1; weak D call: TRBD1 (5 bases). Trimming took 6 bases from V and 5 from J, leaving 8 bases between them. CDR1 and CDR2 from the germline V gene are SGHDN and FVKESK. CDR3 length: 12 amino acids. The CDR3 DNA sequence: TGTGCCAGCAGGGACAATGACAATGAGCAGTTCTTC. It translates to CASRDNDNEQFF. Full variable domain (rest looked up from reference TRBV14 and TRBJ2-1): EAGVTQFPSHSVIEKGQTVTLRCDPISGHDNLYWYRRVMGKEIKFLLHFVKESKQDESGMPNNRFLAERTGGTYSTLKVQPAELEDSGVYFCASRDNDNEQFFGPGTRLTVL.

This CDR3 is CASSLGVDSYYLYNEQFF. DNA for the CDR3: TGTGCCAGCAGCTTAGGTGTGGACAGCTACTACCTATACAATGAGCAGTTCTTC. This chain uses TRBV7-9 with TRBJ2-1, with D perhaps matching TRBD1 (6 bases). Trimming stripped 1 base from V and 4 bases from J, with 20 bases between. This CDR3 contains 18 residues. Germline V gives CDR1 SEHNR, CDR2 FQNEAQ (reference sequence). The full variable domain, in which reference TRBV7-9 and TRBJ2-1 provide the parts outside the CDR3, is DTGVSQNPRHKITKRGQNVTFRCDPISEHNRLYWYRQTLGQGPEFLTYFQNEAQLEKSRLLSDRFSAERPKGSFSTLEIQRTEQGDSAMYLCASSLGVDSYYLYNEQFFGPGTRLTVL.

This rearrangement joins TRBV7-9 to TRBJ2-1; 10 bases map to TRBD1. The V and J ends lost 6 bases and 7 bases, in that order; junction bases with no gene match: 6. Germline values: CDR1 SEHNR, CDR2 FQNEAQ (reference sequence). The CDR3 contains 14 residues. Written as DNA, the CDR3 is TGTGCCAGCAGTTTGACAGGGGGCGCGAATGAGCAGTTCTTC. It encodes CASSLTGGANEQFF.

The CDR3 DNA sequence: TGTGCCAGCAGGGCCGGGACAGGCGACAATGAGCAGTTCTTC. Translation gives CASRAGTGDNEQFF. This chain uses TRBV7-2 with TRBJ2-1, with TRBD1 matching 8 bases. The junction had 6 bases not matched to a gene; V was cut back by 6 bases and J by 5 bases. This CDR3 is 14 amino acids long. CDR1 SGHTA and CDR2 FQGNSA come from the germline V gene.

CDR3 loop: CASSLDRSQPQHF. The DNA for the CDR3 is TGTGCCAGCAGCTTAGACAGGAGTCAGCCCCAGCATTTT. The chain links TRBV7-8 to TRBJ1-5, with D possibly TRBD1 on 5 matching bases. Trimming took 1 base from V and 6 from J, leaving 7 bases between them. The CDR3 totals 13 residues. Germline assignment: CDR1 SGHVS and CDR2 FQNEAQ.

The rearrangement uses TRBV9 and TRBJ2-3, with D tentatively TRBD1 (5 bases). The germline V and J ends were trimmed by 2 bases and 4 bases, with 11 bases remaining between them. CDR1 and CDR2 (germline): SGDLS, YYNGEE. The CDR3 sequence is 14 residues long. The CDR3 region has the DNA TGTGCCAGCAGCGTCCAACCACAGGCAGATACGCAGTATTTT. It is translated as CASSVQPQADTQYF. Filled out from reference TRBV9 and TRBJ2-3, the complete variable domain reads DSGVTQTPKHLITATGQRVTLRCSPRSGDLSVYWYQQSLDQGLQFLIQYYNGEERAKGNILERFSAQQFPDLHSELNLSSLELGDSALYFCASSVQPQADTQYFGPGTRLTVL.

This chain uses TRBV4-2 with TRBJ1-2; 7 bases fit TRBD1. The CDR3 loop spans 11 amino acids. V was clipped by 8 bases and J by 8 bases; unmatched bases: 5. CDR1 and CDR2 (germline): LGHNA, YNFKEQ. Written as DNA, the CDR3 is TGTGCCAGCGGGACAGTGACGGGCTACACCTTC. It specifies CASGTVTGYTF.

CDR3 sequence (DNA): TGTGCCAGCAGTGAAGTGGCAGGGTTGACCTACGAGCAGTACTTC. The encoded protein is CASSEVAGLTYEQYF. The chain employs TRBV6-1 and TRBJ2-7; D might be TRBD1 (5 bases). Germline CDR1 MNHNS, CDR2 SASEGT. Between the trimmed V and J ends, which lost 1 base and 2 bases, there was a span of 12 bases. The CDR3 is 15 amino acids.

CDR3 bases: TGTGCCAGCAGTTTGAGGGCAGAACGCTATGGCTACACCTTC. It codes for CASSLRAERYGYTF. This chain uses TRBV28 with TRBJ1-2; no clear D gene. Germline loops: CDR1 MDHEN, CDR2 SYDVKM. The CDR3 is 14 residues long. Trimming stripped 3 bases from V and 4 bases from J, with 12 bases between.

The V gene is TRBV27, the J gene TRBJ1-2; weak D call: TRBD1 (6 bases). The CDR3 spans 17 residues. V lost 1 base to trimming and J lost 0 bases, with 15 bases between them. The V gene's germline CDR1 is MNHEY and CDR2 SMNVEV (reference sequence). Here the CDR3 reads CASSLYAGALANYGYTF. Here the CDR3 DNA reads TGTGCCAGCAGTTTATACGCAGGGGCCCTAGCTAACTATGGCTACACCTTC.

The chain combines TRBV19 with TRBJ2-7, with 7 bases identical to TRBD2. V shed 4 bases, J shed 3 bases, and the junction held 9 bases outside the gene matches. Germline V CDR1 and CDR2: LNHDA, SQIVND (reference sequence). There are 15 residues in the CDR3. The CDR3 region has the DNA TGTGCCAGTAGTACCCGGGACTACCCTATCTACGAGCAGTACTTC. It codes for CASSTRDYPIYEQYF. The variable domain in full, with the rest retrieved from reference TRBV19 and TRBJ2-7, is DGGITQSPKYLFRKEGQNVTLSCEQNLNHDAMYWYRQDPGQGLRLIYYSQIVNDFQKGDIAEGYSVSREKKESFPLTVTSAQKNPTAFYLCASSTRDYPIYEQYFGPGTRLTVT.

Here the CDR3 reads CASSPRQGRTDTQYF. The CDR3 coding sequence is TGTGCCAGCTCACCAAGGCAGGGCCGAACAGATACGCAGTATTTT. The chain is built from TRBV18 and TRBJ2-3; weak D call: TRBD1 (5 bases). V shed 2 bases and J shed 3 bases, with 12 bases lying between them. Germline values: CDR1 KGHSH, CDR2 LQKENI. This CDR3 is built from 15 residues.

The chain uses TRBV7-2 and TRBJ1-2; 10 bases agree with TRBD1. The CDR3 has 17 amino acids. The germline gives CDR1 SGHTA, CDR2 FQGNSA. Losses at the gene ends were 5 bases for V and 5 bases for J; bases not matched to a gene: 14. CDR3 region: CASSIGQGVVRVYGYTF. CDR3 sequence (DNA): TGTGCCAGCAGCATCGGACAGGGGGTAGTACGGGTGTATGGCTACACCTTC.

This sequence joins TRBV7-3 and TRBJ2-5, with TRBD1 identical over 11 bases. This CDR3 is built from 18 residues. V dropped 5 bases and J dropped 2; count of bases not matched to a gene: 13. The germline gives CDR1 SGHTA, CDR2 FQGTGA. The CDR3 DNA reads TGTGCCAGCAGCCCCGTGGGCGGACAGGGGGCCCCTCAAGAGACCCAGTACTTC. Protein sequence: CASSPVGGQGAPQETQYF.

The chain couples TRBV11-2 to TRBJ2-7; possibly TRBD1 for D (5 bases). Looked up from germline, CDR1 is SGHAT and CDR2 is FQNNGV. V was shortened by 4 bases and J by 0 bases, with 13 bases between the two germline ends. This CDR3 region has 15 residues. The CDR3 coding sequence is TGTGCCAGCAGCTCGACGCGACAGAGCTCCTACGAGCAGTACTTC. It encodes CASSSTRQSSYEQYF.